This is a list of T cell receptor beta chains from one sample in a study of CD8+ T cells in alopecia areata. Libraries were prepared by immunoSEQ multiplex PCR; TCRdb keeps only in-frame clonotypes and omits some of them. This table holds 150,000 to 200,000 clones, around 60% found once. The sequences come from CD4+ T cells sorted from blood, collected at week 0. The receptors were gathered from a human donor with alopecia areata. The conserved cysteine and the conserved F or W are not part of the CDR3 here. Fields, in order: V gene, J gene, CDR3 protein.

TRBV5-1	TRBJ2-1	ASSLELYNEQF
TRBV27	TRBJ1-6	ASRTGTGTNSPLH
TRBV11-2	TRBJ2-7	ASSTTPGQGYEQY
TRBV29-1	TRBJ1-2	SVVLRGYGYT
TRBV7-9	TRBJ2-3	ASSSSTDTQY
TRBV30	TRBJ1-2	ARDGRGGYGYT
TRBV7-9	TRBJ2-3	ASTPGVSTDTQY
TRBV7-2	TRBJ2-7	ASSLRGRDTYEQY
TRBV7-7	TRBJ2-5	ASSLGGGPGETQY
TRBV6-1	TRBJ2-5	ASSPGQGSGETQY
TRBV30	TRBJ1-4	AWRRGATNEKLF
TRBV30	TRBJ1-6	AWRGQGNSPLH
TRBV30	TRBJ2-5	AWNAGTPTQY
TRBV29-1	TRBJ2-1	SVDGQGATYEQF
TRBV29-1	TRBJ2-3	SVLTGTDTQY
TRBV27	TRBJ1-1	ASSGGLLSRGEAF
TRBV6-5	TRBJ1-2	ATSRGRDYGYT
TRBV5-1	TRBJ2-5	ASSLEGWRGETQY
TRBV29-1	TRBJ1-1	SVVVANTEAF
TRBV5-1	TRBJ1-5	ASSSDLNQPQH
TRBV27	TRBJ1-1	ASCQGSSTEAF
TRBV30	TRBJ2-7	AWKARVGYYEQY
TRBV5-1	TRBJ2-3	ASSLPTGGTDTQY
TRBV2	TRBJ2-1	ASTPGQGVDEQF
TRBV30	TRBJ2-2	AWRGGGADTGELF
TRBV11-1	TRBJ1-1	ASSLTGVNEAF
TRBV25-1	TRBJ1-6	ASSRPYNSPLH
TRBV5-6	TRBJ2-3	ASSLRTSGYTDTQY
TRBV27	TRBJ1-3	ASSPTSGNTIY
TRBV27	TRBJ1-6	ASSLRTGYSPLH
TRBV11-2	TRBJ2-1	ASSRGEPYNEQF
TRBV25-1	TRBJ1-5	ASSQTGVNQPQH
TRBV7-2	TRBJ2-7	ASRDGGSSYEQY